Reported below is one T cell receptor (beta chain). CDR1 is MGHDK, CDR2 SYGVNS, per germline. Trimming removed 2 bases from V and 0 bases from J, with 10 bases in between. The CDR3 is 15 amino acids. This record comes from a study of T cell changes during pregnancy in multiple sclerosis. This table comes from immunoSEQ multiplex PCR, and its TCRdb copy is limited to in-frame clones, with some not included. This repertoire shows tens of thousands of clones, about 92% found once; its top ten account for less than 0.85%. The receptor was isolated from a female donor with multiple sclerosis, enrolled in a pregnancy study. The genes are TRBV25-1 and TRBJ1-2, with a tentative D call TRBD1 (5 bases). The sample here was CD4+ T cells from peripheral blood mononuclear cells, taken in the third trimester of pregnancy. Here the CDR3 DNA reads TGTGCCAGCAGTGAACCTCGGACACCTAACTATGGCTACACCTTC. It translates to CASSEPRTPNYGYTF.